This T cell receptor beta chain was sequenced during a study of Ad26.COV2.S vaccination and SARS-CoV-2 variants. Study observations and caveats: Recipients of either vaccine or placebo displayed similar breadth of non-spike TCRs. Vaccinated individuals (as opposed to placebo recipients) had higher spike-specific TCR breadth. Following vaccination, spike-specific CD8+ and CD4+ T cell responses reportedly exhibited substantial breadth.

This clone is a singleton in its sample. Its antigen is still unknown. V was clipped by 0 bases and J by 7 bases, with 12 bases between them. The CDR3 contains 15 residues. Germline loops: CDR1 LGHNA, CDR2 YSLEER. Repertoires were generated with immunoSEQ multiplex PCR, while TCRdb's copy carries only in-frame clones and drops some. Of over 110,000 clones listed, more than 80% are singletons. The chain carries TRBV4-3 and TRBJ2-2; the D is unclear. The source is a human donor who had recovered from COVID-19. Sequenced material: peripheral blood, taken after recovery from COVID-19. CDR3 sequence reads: CASSQDMIDFGELFF. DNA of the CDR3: TGCGCCAGCAGCCAAGATATGATTGATTTCGGGGAGCTGTTTTTT.